The 2 T cell receptor beta chains reported below all come from one sample, sequenced in a study of T cell clonality in common variable immunodeficiency. Profiled with immunoSEQ multiplex PCR; TCRdb holds only in-frame clones, not every one. Observed in the sample are 51,000 or so clones, none of them singletons. Sequenced input: peripheral blood mononuclear cells. The receptors shown here come from a person aged 18-69 years in good health.

This clone was counted many times. Read data end 3 residues before the CDR3 end; the end is taken from the germline J gene. V usage is TRBV2 and J usage is TRBJ2-3; 8 positions agree with TRBD2. Germline V gives CDR1 SNHLY, CDR2 FYNNEI. The CDR3 loop spans 14 amino acids. Trimming removed 6 bases from V and 8 bases from J; junction bases left unmatched: 10. The sequenced part of the CDR3 DNA is TGTGCCAGCAGCGAGCGGGAGCCCCCGGGTACG. It specifies CASSEREPPGT. The full CDR3 reads CASSEREPPGTQYF.

This clone was seen a handful of times. The DNA ends 3 residues before the CDR3 does, and the rest of the CDR3 is filled in from the germline J gene. The V and J genes are TRBV2 and TRBJ1-6, with D possibly matching TRBD1 (5 bases). The CDR3 length is 15 residues. Germline V CDR1 and CDR2: SNHLY, FYNNEI. V gave up 6 bases and J gave up 7 bases, with 16 bases separating them. Here the CDR3 reads CASSDSRTTNSPLHF. CDR3 DNA, as far as it was read: TGTGCCAGCAGCGACTCCCGGACAACGAATTCACCC.